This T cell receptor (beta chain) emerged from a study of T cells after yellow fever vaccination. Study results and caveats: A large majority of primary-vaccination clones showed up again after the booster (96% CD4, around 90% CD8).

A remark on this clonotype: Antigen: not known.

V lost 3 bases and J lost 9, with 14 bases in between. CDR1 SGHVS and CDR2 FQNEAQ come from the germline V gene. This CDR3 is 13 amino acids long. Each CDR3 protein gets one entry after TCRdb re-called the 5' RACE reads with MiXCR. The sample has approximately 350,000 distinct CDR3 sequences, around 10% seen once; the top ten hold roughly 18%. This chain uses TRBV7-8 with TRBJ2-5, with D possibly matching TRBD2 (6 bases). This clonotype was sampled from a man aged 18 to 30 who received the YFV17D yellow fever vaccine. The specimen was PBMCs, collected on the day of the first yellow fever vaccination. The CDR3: CASSFERARAQYF. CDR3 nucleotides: TGTGCCAGCAGCTTTGAGCGGGCACGGGCCCAGTACTTC.